This TCR beta chain was recorded in a study of blood T cell repertoires in COVID-19 (TCRdb year 2020). Background on the whole study: Collaborator samples came from the United States, Italy and Spain and covered acute and convalescent phases of COVID-19. The prospective study material was composed of cDNA or gDNA derived from T cells, B-cell-depleted T cells, or PBMCs. Subjects who had been exposed to COVID-19, were actively infected with it, or had recovered from it provided the deeply sampled blood TCRbeta repertoires that made up the dataset. The repertoires were made available in a free public database intended to serve as a resource for research on the immune response to SARS-CoV-2. Samples came from the ongoing ImmuneRACE study (first 160 participants) plus 1,254 subjects from 6 global collaborators. Nearly every sample came with metadata listing a de-identified subject ID, COVID-19 status, age in years and sex. Where available, HLA class I and class II types were obtained from metadata supplied by the sample provider rather than from assay-based typing. Beyond this particular receptor, the publication reports: The amount of clinical and demographic metadata varied by source and participant and was provided uncurated.

TCRbeta CDR3 regions were amplified from genomic DNA using the immunoSEQ Assay, a bias-controlled multiplex PCR. On the authors' methods: Nucleated cell counts per sample were estimated from amplification of reference gene primers within the assay. To quantify the absolute abundance of each unique TCRbeta CDR3 rearrangement, sequence reads were collapsed and filtered. For each sample, productive Simpson clonality was calculated as the square root of Simpson's diversity index over productive rearrangements. TCRdb holds this immuneACCESS table with in-frame rearrangements only. Some clones are missing; in checked studies, unresolved V genes explain under half, and the rest has no known cause. V and J calls and clone size are copied from that table; D and trimming were computed from the DNA. Present in this sample are nearly 110,000 clones, 75% to 85% of which were seen just once. The ten largest clones take up 6.2% of the sample.

One collaborating source in Seattle enrolled patients during active infection and followed them longitudinally through the course of disease. The collaborating institutions used their own protocols to collect whole blood in K2EDTA tubes. For TCRbeta analysis, collaborators shipped samples as frozen whole blood, isolated PBMCs, or DNA extracted from either of those sample types. As encoded in the germline V gene, CDR1 is MDHEN while CDR2 is SYDVKM. Measured from the cysteine to the phenylalanine, the CDR3 is 16 residues long. The only DNA kept is the CDR3, 48 bases in frame from the first base. V and J are trimmed by 1 base and 7 bases, and the gene matches miss 7 bases of the junction. The sample holds one count of this clone. Its target antigen remains unknown. No much larger clone is present one base from it, and per-base qualities are unavailable.

This clonotype originated in a man aged 80 or over with COVID-19, enrolled during active disease. The V and J segments used are TRBV28 and TRBJ2-2; TRBD2 matches 9 bases in the middle. Sequencing was performed on peripheral blood. The DNA sequence is given as TGTGCCAGCAGTTTATTTAGCGGGAGCGTGGTCGGGGAGCTGTTTTTT. Its translation reads: CASSLFSGSVVGELFF.